The T cell receptor beta chain under discussion was sequenced for a study of identical twins. Study-level results: Analyses based on zero insertions could be partly confounded by invariant MAIT and iNKT cells.

To note about this clonotype: Its specificity is unknown.

cDNA molecules carried unique molecular identifiers, and template switching added a universal primer site. TCRdb reprocessed the 5' RACE reads via MiXCR and lists one record per CDR3 protein. The sample contains roughly 720,000 distinct CDR3 sequences, about 18% of which appear only once. Germline CDR1 reads SGHNT; CDR2 reads YENEEA. This CDR3 has 14 residues. Trimming pared 6 bases from V and 6 bases from J, leaving 15 bases between. No donor was unhealthy or non-Caucasian. These data were also reused for a study on T cells expressing NK-cell markers. That work states: It was sorted CD3+CD56+NKG2C+, CD3+CD56+NKG2C- and CD3+CD56-NKG2C+ T cells that supplied the TCR beta repertoires.

Sequenced input: PBMCs. The chain is built from TRBV11-3 and TRBJ2-1, with a tentative D call TRBD1 (5 bases). The TCR sequence derives from a woman between 18 and 29 years old in good health. This CDR3 reads CASSPGNAVNEQFF. CDR3 bases: TGTGCCAGCAGTCCAGGGAATGCGGTCAATGAGCAGTTCTTC.